This T cell receptor beta chain was recovered during a study of shared clonotypes between healthy human individuals. This clone was observed a single time. Measured with immunoSEQ multiplex PCR; TCRdb has only the in-frame clones, and not every one. Here the sample spans 2 million to 2.5 million clones, 90% to 97% being singletons. The germline CDR1 and CDR2 sequences are LNHDA and SQIVND (reference sequence). The length of the CDR3 is 15 residues. V was shortened by 8 bases and J by 4 bases, with 18 bases between the two germline ends. The chain employs TRBV19 and TRBJ1-5, with TRBD1 as a possible D gene (6 bases). The receptor's source is a man younger than 35 in good health. What was sequenced was naive CD4+ T cells sorted from blood. The subset: CD45RA+ positively selected. CDR3 sequence (DNA): TGTGCCAGTCATATTGGGGTCCAGGGGAATCAGCCCCAGCATTTT. Translation: CASHIGVQGNQPQHF.